A selection of T cell receptor beta chains follows, all from one sample in a study of CD8+CD57+ T cells in acquired aplastic anemia. TCRdb recomputed calls from the reads with MiXCR, one row per CDR3 protein. The sample contains roughly 250,000 distinct CDR3 sequences, less than 85% of which appear only once. Sequenced sample: sorted CD4+, CD8+, or CD8+CD57+ T cells (not recorded which) from PBMCs. The receptors derive from a human donor with aplastic anemia. The CDR3 runs from the conserved cysteine through the conserved F or W. A D gene is named only where the DNA matches it firmly. Only part of the rows carry a size: once, few, many, or a class if the clone is expanded.

d_call clone_size j_call v_call cdr3_nt cdr3_aa
NA few TRBJ2-5 TRBV9 TGTGCCAGCAGCAGAGGCAGCGAGCAAGAGAATAAGTACTTC CASSRGSEQENKYF
NA once TRBJ1-1 TRBV7-6 TGTGCCAGCAGCTTAGTTCTGACGGCAAAAAATGAAGCTTTCTTT CASSLVLTAKNEAFF
NA NA TRBJ1-2 TRBV7-6 TGTGCCAGCAGCCCGACCATCCCTGAAGCTGGCTTTACATTC CASSPTIPEAGFTF
NA NA TRBJ2-1 TRBV11-3 TGTGCCAGCAGCGTAGAGGTGACAGGTGAGCAGTTCTTC CASSVEVTGEQFF
NA NA TRBJ1-1 TRBV19 TGTGCCAGCAGTATCCCTATCGGAGCCAACAATGAGCAGTTCTTT CASSIPIGANNEQFF
TRBD1 NA TRBJ2-6 TRBV6-1 TGTGCCAGCAGCCAAGGGGGCGGCAACGGTCAGGACGACCTGATTTTC CASSQGGGNGQDDLIF
NA NA TRBJ1-1 TRBV5-1 TGTGCCAGCAGCGATTACAGGATCAACACCACTGAAGCTTTCTTT CASSDYRINTTEAFF
NA NA TRBJ1-2 TRBV7-8 TGTGCCAGCAGCTCACGGGGAGGCCGAGATACGCAGTACTACACCTTC CASSSRGGRDTQYYTF
TRBD2 NA TRBJ2-1 TRBV19 TGTGCCAGTAGCCAAGCTAGCGGAAACGACCAGGATGAGCAGTTCTTC CASSQASGNDQDEQFF
TRBD2 NA TRBJ2-3 TRBV9 TGTGCCAGCAGCTTAGCGGGAGGTAACGCCGCGGAGTATTTT CASSLAGGNAAEYF
TRBD1 NA TRBJ2-7 TRBV9 TGTGCCAGCAGCGAGGGGACAGGCACGGTGCAGTACTTC CASSEGTGTVQYF
TRBD1 NA TRBJ1-2 TRBV7-9 TGTGCCAGCAGCGCAGGGGGAAAGAACACTGAAGCCTTC CASSAGGKNTEAF
TRBD1 NA TRBJ1-1 TRBV20-1 TGCAGTGCTAGAGGAATGGGGACAGCCGGCTTT CSARGMGTAGF
NA NA TRBJ2-7 TRBV28 TGTGCCAGCACCTTACCCGGAAGCTCCTACGAGCAGTACTTC CASTLPGSSYEQYF
NA once TRBJ2-1 TRBV24-1 TGTGCCACCAGTGAGAGGCAGGGGAATCTTAATGAGCAGTTCTTC CATSERQGNLNEQFF
TRBD2 NA TRBJ2-3 TRBV7-3 TGTGCCAGCGGGTCTAGCGGCACAGAGACGCAGTATTTT CASGSSGTETQYF
NA NA TRBJ2-3 TRBV7-2 TGTGCCAGCAGCTTACAGGCAGGTCCCACAACGCAGTCCTTT CASSLQAGPTTQSF
NA NA TRBJ2-1 TRBV2 TGTGCCAGCGGGGAAGGGGCCACGGGCAATGAGCATTTTTTC CASGEGATGNEHFF
NA NA TRBJ1-2 TRBV11-2 TGTGCCAGCAGCTTTGACAGCTATGGCTACACCTTC CASSFDSYGYTF
NA NA TRBJ1-2 TRBV5-4 TGTGCCAGCAGCCTCAGGAGACGCGATGGCTACACCTTC CASSLRRRDGYTF
NA NA TRBJ1-2 TRBV7-3 TGTGCCAGCAGGCATAGCTATGGCTACACCTTC CASRHSYGYTF
NA NA TRBJ1-5 TRBV7-3 TGTGCCAGCGGGGAACAGGGCAAAGATACTCAGCATTTT CASGEQGKDTQHF
NA once TRBJ2-7 TRBV7-8 TGTGCCAGCAGCTTAGCCGACAGGCCCTATAAGCAGTACTTC CASSLADRPYKQYF
TRBD1 few TRBJ2-1 TRBV7-9 TGTGCCAGCAGCGTATACACGGGACAGGCTTTGGGTGAGCAGTTCTTC CASSVYTGQALGEQFF
TRBD2 NA TRBJ2-7 TRBV20-1 TGCAGTGCTCCGACTAGCGGGGGTGGGTACGAGCAGTACTTC CSAPTSGGGYEQYF
NA NA TRBJ2-3 TRBV7-8 TGTGCCAGCAGCCCGAGTCCCGGTACAGAGGGCACGTATTTT CASSPSPGTEGTYF
NA NA TRBJ1-2 TRBV7-9 TGTGCCAGCAGCTTGAAAAGAGGCGGGGACTATGGTTACCCCTTC CASSLKRGGDYGYPF
NA NA TRBJ1-4 TRBV11-2 TGTGCCAGCAGCACGGGTGGAGGCACTGAAAAACTGTTTTTT CASSTGGGTEKLFF
NA NA TRBJ1-5 TRBV20-1 TGCAGTGCCTGTAGTTGGGGACGCAAGACAGATACGCAGCATTTT CSACSWGRKTDTQHF
NA NA TRBJ1-2 TRBV7-9 TGTGCCAGCAGCTCGGCGAGCGGCACCCTACTATACAATTACACCTTC CASSSASGTLLYNYTF
TRBD1 NA TRBJ2-1 TRBV6-1 TGTGCCAGCTCCGGGGACAGGGACAATGAGCAGTTCTTC CASSGDRDNEQFF
NA once TRBJ1-5 TRBV5-6 TGTGCCAGCAGCTTGGGGGGGGCAGGCTGGTACGTGCATTTT CASSLGGAGWYVHF
NA once TRBJ1-2 TRBV7-2 TGTGCCAGCAGCTTCCAAGGGGGGAACTATGGCTACACCTTC CASSFQGGNYGYTF
NA NA TRBJ2-3 TRBV2 TGTGCCAGCAGGGACGGGGGAGCTGATACGCAGCATTTTTTT CASRDGGADTQHFF
NA NA TRBJ2-3 TRBV15 TGTGCCAGCAGCTTCTTGGGAGGTCCCGATACGCAGTCTTTT CASSFLGGPDTQSF
TRBD1 NA TRBJ1-5 TRBV12-3/TRBV12-4 TGTGCCAGCAGCCCAGGGACAGGGGGCGGTCAGCCCCAGCATTTT CASSPGTGGGQPQHF
NA NA TRBJ1-3 TRBV9 TGTGCCAGCAGCGCCGAACAGGGTACTGGAAACACCATATATTTT CASSAEQGTGNTIYF
NA NA TRBJ2-5 TRBV9 TGTGCCAGCAGCGGAGCTAGGGGAGGAGAGACCCAGTACTTC CASSGARGGETQYF
NA NA TRBJ1-1 TRBV2 TGTGCCAGCAGCTTTCATATGAGCGGGAGCACTGATGCTTTCTTT CASSFHMSGSTDAFF
NA NA TRBJ2-1 TRBV11-1 TGTGCCAGCAGCCCCCCCCCCTGGCGGAGTAATGAGCAGTTCTTC CASSPPPWRSNEQFF